The subject of this entry is one T cell receptor (beta chain). Its antigen has not been determined. Qualities for individual bases were not recorded, and no much larger clone is one base off. CDR1 and CDR2, per the germline V gene (reference sequence), are MNHEY and SMNVEV. At the junction V is shortened by 1 base and J by 5 bases, with 11 bases in between. The CDR3 runs 14 amino acids, cysteine and phenylalanine included. The retained sequence is limited to the CDR3, 42 bases, with the frame set at the first base. The library came from the immunoSEQ multiplex PCR assay. For the multiplex PCR, a mixture combining 60 forward primers for TCR Vbeta segments and 13 reverse primers for TCR Jbeta segments was used. The CDR3 region of rearranged TCR beta genes was amplified from genomic DNA with a multiplex PCR assay. The amplified TCR beta libraries were sequenced on the Illumina HiSeq System as 87-base-pair reads. The paper's data handling went like this. A later analysis counted 65 million to 90 million unique TCR beta chains across the 500 to 850 repertoires, and 9.5 million to 11 million of these chains were shared by at least two donors. To remove PCR and sequencing errors, raw reads were error-corrected and collapsed into unique sequences using a nearest-neighbor algorithm that merged closely related sequences. V, D and J gene segments were assigned by aligning CDR3 sequences to IMGT reference sequences. Each retained sequence needed at least a six-nucleotide match to both a V gene segment and a J gene segment. Rearrangements were classified as productive when the CDR3 lacked stop codons and remained in frame with V and J, and all other rearrangements were classified as non-productive. CDR3 was defined according to IMGT convention as the region running from the second conserved V-encoded cysteine to the conserved J-encoded phenylalanine. The earlier analysis of roughly 590 of the donors excluded any sequence lacking an unambiguous match to a single V gene segment. An earlier analysis of a few hundred of the donors called V segments functional above 56.7% productive rearrangements and segregating when the between-donor standard deviation exceeded 5%. A statistical classification framework was developed to diagnose cytomegalovirus status using the catalog of TCR beta chain sequences. In a later analysis, TCR nucleotide sequences were compared against IMGT/GENE-DB human TR gene sequences so that V and J genes could be assigned. A later analysis assigned CDR3 sequences and most-parsimonious VDJ recombination scenarios with the TCRdist pipeline. In a later analysis, each TCR beta chain was defined by its CDR3 amino acid sequence together with its V-gene family, and reads lacking a unique V-gene family were excluded. As a way to deal with suspected cross-contamination and a sequencing artifact, a later analysis dropped hundreds of nucleotide sequences that were highly shared and had low generation probability. In a later analysis, a clonal expansion index for each public chain was calculated from normalized within-repertoire ranks of inferred template counts. In a later analysis, generation probabilities were computed using a VDJ recombination model fitted to out-of-frame rearrangements, and the results were checked against IGoR. Hypergeometric tests were used in a later analysis to score TCR-TCR, TCR-HLA and TCR-CMV co-occurrence, with a repertoire-size bias correction applied to the TCR pairs. In a later analysis, false discovery rates were estimated by permuting HLA or CMV assignments 20 times. In a later analysis, co-occurring TCRs were grouped using DBSCAN, with TCRdist sequence similarity added in when clustering inside HLA-allele-positive subsets. Co-occurrence clustering excluded repertoires with fewer than 30,000 or more than 120,000 public chains, plus five with anomalous nucleotide sharing. TCRdb provides this immuneACCESS table in a form limited to in-frame rearrangements. Some clones are lacking; in checked studies, under half of them reflect an unresolved V gene, and why the rest are absent is not known. The V and J calls and clone size are taken from that table; D and trimming were inferred from the DNA. This sample is represented by 80,000 to 90,000 clones; around 80% of them were singletons. The ten largest clones represent 2.5% to 3% of the sample.

The sample belongs to a study of cytomegalovirus exposure and HLA in healthy donors (dated by TCRdb to the late 2010s). With respect to the entire study: According to an earlier analysis of 450 to 650 of the donors, some 180 million T cells yielded over 90 million unique TCR beta sequences and around 300 Gb of sequence data. Approximately 300 gigabases of sequencing data and roughly 80 million unique TCR sequences made up an early release that covered some 640 HLA-typed donors. Among the roughly 400 genotyped donors, under 90% belonged to the genetic ancestry cluster associated with self-reported Caucasian donors. The study aimed to test whether signatures of past pathogen exposure could be identified by cataloging public T cell receptors. The study profiled the T cell repertoires of hundreds of subjects by immunosequencing and related them to cytomegalovirus serostatus. A separate validation cohort of roughly 110 different subjects was used in addition to the 666-subject first cohort. The study combined high-throughput TCR immunosequencing, statistical association of individual TCRs with disease status, and machine learning to predict cytomegalovirus infection status. To study patterns of TCR occurrence, a later analysis re-analyzed previously published TCR beta repertoires from just over 650 donors and added high-resolution HLA genotyping. The later analysis used no new phenotypic data to find candidate immune exposures, relying instead on TCR beta sequences and their occurrence across donors. To decide whether each TCR beta V gene segment behaved as functional or pseudogenic, an earlier analysis of fewer than 750 of the donors relied on high-throughput TCR beta sequencing. Alongside the repertoire data, information on donor age, sex, ethnicity and CMV serostatus was compiled. In a later genetic analysis, genome-wide SNP genotypes for about 55% of the roughly 700 donors were used, and that subset was treated as a discovery cohort. Every discovery cohort repertoire had been produced on one sequencing platform. HLA typing covered class I and class II loci at four-digit resolution. The number of donors typed differed by locus, with about 629-640 for A, B, C, DRB1 and DQB1, roughly 550 for DQA1, under 610 for DPA1, and 472 for DPB1. Because of strong linkage in the cohort, four or five DR-DQ haplotypes were treated as single units for association and clustering. On average, about 240,000 unique TCR beta nucleotide sequences were sequenced per donor among a few hundred genotyped donors of the cohort, with around 19% of those sequences being non-productive. Paper-wide results and their limitations: In a later genetic analysis, fewer N-insertions in productive TCRs were reported among donors in an Asian-associated ancestry cluster than the roughly 700-donor mean. When HLA alleles, especially DR and DQ, strongly co-occurred, attributing TCR associations to individual alleles was difficult. Broadly in line with IMGT annotations, most TCR beta V segments showed up in productive rearrangements about 90% or about 30% of the time in an earlier analysis of some 590 of the donors. At a false discovery rate of 0.05, a later analysis linked 16,951 TCR beta sequences to specific HLA alleles. In this cohort, only TCR beta chains were sequenced, and detectable features were limited by the absence of alpha or paired-chain data. An association between a missense DCLRE1C variant and V-gene and J-gene trimming of TCR beta chains was found in a later genetic analysis and replicated in an independent cohort. A later analysis reported that several top co-occurrence clusters appeared linked to parvovirus B19, influenza, CMV and Epstein-Barr virus. Most CMV-associated TCR beta chains appeared to be HLA-restricted in a later analysis, and the HLA associations seemed to be driven largely by CMV exposure. The presence/absence analyses assumed that sequencing depth was roughly uniform across donors, and that assumption may not be true. The study listed 150 to 200 TCR beta chains as associated with cytomegalovirus. The authors suggested that the approach could potentially be extended to other disease states and immunological phenotypes. Some IMGT-functional V segments, including TRBV6-2 and TRBV6-3, could not be distinguished by the 87-base-pair reads and were therefore excluded. The classifier was reported to diagnose cytomegalovirus status with high specificity and sensitivity in both the original cohort and the validation cohort. HLA typing was unavailable for some donors at each locus, so association tests used only the typed subset. Correlated functional status among segregating V segments might be attributable to linkage disequilibrium, but an unknown experimental factor could not be ruled out. In a later analysis, HLA-associated TCR beta chains showed more clonal expansion and lower generation probabilities than non-associated chains that were equally common. Fewer than 20 rarely observed V segments, including chromosome 9 orphons, were excluded from the earlier analysis of a few hundred of the donors because counts were too low. In a later analysis, the rate of TCR association differed among HLA loci, with DRB1 alleles having the most associated TCRs and HLA-C alleles having the fewest. The sequencing pipeline was judged likely to have produced a cluster of highly shared sequence variants as a technical artifact. A further reported finding was that TCR beta sequences accurately predicted the HLA-A and HLA-B alleles for most subjects in the first cohort. CMV serostatus was the only immune exposure information available for the cohort. While some public TCRs were present in many individuals, most TCR sequences turned up only very rarely across donors. A few of the identified cytomegalovirus-associated TCR beta chains were confirmed in vitro to be specific for cytomegalovirus antigens.

The cohort consisted of 650 to 700 healthy bone marrow donors. Cohort members were all nominally healthy when sampled, although unrecorded immune exposures were likely present. The donor was CMV seronegative and belonged to the group of approximately 320 seronegative cohort members. A peripheral blood sample was collected from each donor, and TCR beta sequencing was performed on peripheral blood mononuclear cells. Genomic DNA extraction from the blood cell samples was performed with the Qiagen DNeasy Blood Extraction Kit. Here the chain combines TRBV27 and TRBJ2-5, and possibly TRBD1, on 5 matching bases. This TCR derives from a man aged 25 to 40 in good health and CMV-seronegative. The sample taken for sequencing was PBMCs. The bases read TGTGCCAGCAGTTTATTAGGACAACCGGAGACCCAGTACTTC. Translation gives CASSLLGQPETQYF.